What follows describes a single T cell receptor (beta chain). This clonotype was seen ten or more times. Its antigen has not been determined. Qualities for individual bases were not recorded, and no much larger clone is one base off. CDR1 and CDR2 were assigned from the germline V gene as SNHLY and FYNNEI. V loses 6 bases, J loses 6 bases, and the germline ends lie 21 bases apart. Its CDR3 holds 16 amino acids, cysteine through phenylalanine. Here the CDR3 DNA is all that survives: 48 bases in frame from base 1. What this sample's time point label stands for: newly diagnosed GD, antithyroid drugs for less than 3 months. RNA was extracted from PBMCs in TRIzol for both TCR sequencing and RNA sequencing. The diagnosis of Graves' disease followed American Thyroid Association guidelines. Patients for the study were recruited at an endocrinology department in Xi'an, China. From each patient, approximately 10 milliliters of peripheral blood was collected into an EDTA anticoagulant tube. PBMCs were isolated by Ficoll Paque Plus density gradient separation without further T cell sorting. RNA quality was checked with an Agilent 2100 Bioanalyzer and agarose gel, and concentration with a NanoDrop 2000.

This sample is drawn from a study of regulatory T cells in long-lasting Graves disease (dated by TCRdb to about 2021). About the study as a whole: Antithyroid drugs had been taken for less than 3 months by newly diagnosed Graves' disease patients. A total of about 33 samples underwent TCR sequencing, from about 13 patients with persistent Graves' disease and 20 or so patients with newly diagnosed Graves' disease. This study used TCR sequencing and RNA sequencing of peripheral blood to compare persistent Graves' disease patients against newly diagnosed Graves' disease patients. The study was conducted in China and was registered as a clinical trial. The paper as a whole reports these results and caveats: The authors noted that the small sample size was a limitation that may lower accuracy. Because the primary lesion, thyroid tissue, could not be accessed, the study looked at peripheral blood alone. Compared with newly diagnosed patients, patients with persistent Graves' disease had lower TCR Shannon entropy and fewer highly expanded clones, which suggests clonal expansion. Sequencing and analysis were limited to the TCR beta chain. Preferential use of TRBV28, TRBJ1-2 and TRBJ2-5 was observed in persistent disease, whereas TRBV20-1 and TRBJ2-1 were favored in newly diagnosed disease. More public clonotypes were shared among persistent patients (more than 2,500) than among newly diagnosed patients (approximately 1,000).

Libraries were built with multiplex PCR. Instrument on record: Illumina HiSeq 4000. To build TCR beta libraries, CDR3 regions were amplified by Arm-PCR using iRepertoire HTBI primers. Gel purification was performed on PCR products prior to sequencing. In the original analysis: Gene usage analysis of CDR3 amino acid clonotypes used the 62 TRBV and around 13 TRBJ segments found across samples. COPE and FqMerger were used to merge filtered high-quality paired reads into contigs. Contigs were aligned with BLAST to IMGT TRBV, TRBD and TRBJ reference genes, and CDR3 was defined per IMGT. Any clonotype with a frequency above 0.1% was classified as a highly expanded clone. Shannon entropy was used to measure repertoire diversity, and the Gini coefficient was used to measure V-J evenness. A clonotype found in more than one individual was treated as public. TCRdb reprocessed the public reads (quality trimming at Q25 with fastp, clone calling with MiXCR) and kept in-frame beta chains. CDR3 protein duplicates are merged, each entry listing the most common genes and DNA. The V and J calls here are based on TCRdb, not the publication. The sample records 390,000 or so distinct CDR3 sequences, about 11% of which are singletons. Of the sample, approximately 17% is held by the ten largest clones.

The sample also formed part of further work on T cells in Graves' hyperthyroidism and ophthalmopathy. The second study, in turn, reports: Stable Graves' hyperthyroidism was defined as no progression to ophthalmopathy during 18 months of follow-up. Hyperthyroidism patients were aged 18 to 65 years and newly diagnosed, with disease duration of less than 2 months. Patients with uncontrolled infections, other autoimmune diseases, pregnancy or lactation were excluded. Clinical symptoms, serum thyroxine and TRAb, thyroid ultrasound, and orbital computed tomography formed the basis for the diagnoses. A first-round RT-PCR of the TCR CDR3 used the HTBI primer set with the Qiagen OneStep RT-PCR kit. Blood samples also contained most of the expanded thyroid clonotypes (frequency above 0.001), which suggests that blood repertoires may reflect thyroid immune responses. Ophthalmopathy was separated from stable hyperthyroidism by a 13 V-J signature model, with roughly 88% sensitivity and 81% to 82% specificity obtained in cross-validation and 80%/75% obtained in testing. In validation, the model predicted progression to ophthalmopathy a median of approximately 6.6 months before onset, with over 60% sensitivity and just under 75% specificity. TCR V-J signatures able to tell the groups apart were searched for in a discovery cohort of 95 or so patients, of whom approximately 40 had Graves' ophthalmopathy and roughly 59 had stable Graves' hyperthyroidism. An independent validation cohort of around 20 hyperthyroidism patients and some 15 patients who later progressed to ophthalmopathy tested prospective prediction of ophthalmopathy. The 75 to 100 discovery patients were randomly split 7:3 into training and test sets. The study also compared thyroid tissue and blood T-cell repertoires from about 6 Graves' hyperthyroidism patients. After sampling, hyperthyroidism patients received methimazole starting at 30 mg daily, and ophthalmopathy patients received high-dose intravenous methylprednisolone. A second multiplex PCR round built the libraries, followed by size selection and purification. The libraries were sequenced on an Illumina HiSeq2000 using paired-end 100 bp reads. SOAPnuke was used to process the raw data, removing reads that contained adapters or uncalled bases, had a mean Phred below 15, or lacked an exact match to the constant primer or identifier. COPE v1.2.5 was used to merge high-quality paired reads, and clonotypes were defined as unique nucleotide sequences. Clonotypes were aligned to IMGT TRBV, TRBD and TRBJ reference segments using MiTCR v1.1. The analysis included only V-J combinations with a frequency above 0.0001, which together covered 98% to 99.2% of the repertoires. The TCS score was defined as F50 (clonal expansion) divided by E x V (chaos), with BLOSUM62-based TCRdist calculated between CDR3 peptides within each V-J. Welch's t-statistics and random forest reduced around 510 V-J features to roughly 13, which were used in a naive Bayes classifier (R e1071). Sample size was not statistically predetermined, and investigators were not blinded to group allocation. The paper reports TCR Vbeta CDR3 sequencing of some 140 peripheral blood samples: under 45 ophthalmopathy, about 75 hyperthyroidism and 17 progressor patients.

The chain is assembled from TRBV2 and TRBJ2-1; a weak D assignment points to TRBD2 (7 bases agree). The source is a woman aged 18 to 35 with Graves disease. Donor details come from another sample of the same person, matched by shared clones. This sample comprised peripheral blood mononuclear cells (PBMCs), obtained at new diagnosis, from a patient treated with antithyroid drugs. The nucleotides read TGTGCCAGCAGGGGGCCGGGGGGCCGAGGGGCCAATGAGCAGTTCTTC. The translation is CASRGPGGRGANEQFF.